This T cell receptor (beta chain) was captured by sequencing in a study of HIV-infected children after antiretroviral therapy interruption (dated by TCRdb to the late 2010s). About the full investigation: Eight children were included: four on planned treatment interruption and four on continuous treatment, all with CD4+ count above 500 and viral load below 50 copies/ml. The interruption group had a median age of roughly 10 years, and the continuous treatment group had a median age of 8 years. Exposure to EBV and CMV had been recorded for most participating children. Interruption-arm samples came from week 0, week 12, end of interruption (week 24 or 48), and about 3 years after study end. Continuous-treatment samples were analyzed from corresponding weeks 0, 48 and 150. Alongside measurements of thymic output, the study compared TCR repertoires of children on planned treatment interruption with TCR repertoires of children on continuous antiretroviral treatment.

Broader findings and caveats from the paper: The low number of patients is regarded as a limitation, and the data should be interpreted with caution. An increase in the naive CD4+ Gini coefficient was observed by the end of treatment interruption, suggesting clonal expansion, and a return to baseline was observed by 3 years. Sorted CD45RA+ naive cells might include minor non-naive CD45RA+ populations such as EMRA or stem memory cells. For naive CD4+ repertoires of PTI patients, CDR3 sharing between time points dropped once interruption began, while many sequences were shared between the end of interruption and 3 years later.

The meaning of the sample's treatment or condition label: PENTA 11 planned treatment interruption arm or continuous ART arm. The participants were children from the United Kingdom between 2 and 15 years old who had been on ART with at least three drugs for 24 weeks or longer. Cryopreserved PBMCs containing at least 5 million viable cells were required, and several candidate patients were excluded because of low viable PBMC yield. Using a FACSAria III cell sorter, naive CD4+ CD45RA+ CD45RO- T cells were FACS-sorted out of thawed PBMCs. After sorting, the cells were fixed and RNA was extracted first with the RNeasy FFPE kit and then with the RNeasy Micro kit. In the germline V gene (reference sequence), CDR1 corresponds to MNHNY and CDR2 to SVGAGI. The CDR3 covers 15 residues, taking in both the cysteine and the phenylalanine. Here the CDR3 DNA is all that survives: 45 bases in frame from base 1. The junction shows trimming of 3 bases on V and 6 bases on J, plus 18 bases between the germline ends.

The library was obtained by 3' RACE. TCR libraries were constructed from RNA with a 3' RACE protocol that used unique molecular identifiers to correct for PCR amplification bias. Up to 12 amplicon libraries were pooled and sequenced on an Illumina MiSeq with v2 2x250 paired-end chemistry. The authors' pipeline ran thus. Reads were processed with Decombinator for assignment of V and J genes and CDR3, and barcode-based correction of errors and PCR bias was applied. Repertoires were subsampled to equal depth before Gini coefficient calculation using the R ineq package. Three approaches were used to assess CDR3 similarity: GLIPH, Hamming distance and a shared triplet metric. TCRdb trimmed the raw reads at Q25, called clones with MiXCR and kept productive beta chains. When rows share a CDR3 protein, they turn into one entry using the most common DNA and genes. TCRdb, rather than the study authors, made the V and J calls. In this sample the table shows some 41,000 distinct CDR3 sequences, under 8% of which occur a single time. The top ten clonotypes cover more than 0.95% of the sample.

Ten or more counts support this clonotype. Its antigen target is currently unknown. Within one base of it there is no much larger clone, and no base qualities were kept. The sequence joins TRBV6-6 to TRBJ2-7; the D segment might be TRBD1 or TRBD2, since each matches 5 bases. Sequencing used CD45RA+ CD4+ T cells from PBMCs, pooled from several time points, obtained from a donor given antiretroviral therapy, either interrupted or continuous. What the cell subset or site label conveys for this sample: naive CD4+ CD45RA+ CD45RO- T cells. This receptor was identified in a pool of human donors with HIV. The nucleotide sequence is given as TGTGCCAGCAGTTATCTGCCGTCCGGGACGGTCGAGCAGTACTTC. It encodes CASSYLPSGTVEQYF.